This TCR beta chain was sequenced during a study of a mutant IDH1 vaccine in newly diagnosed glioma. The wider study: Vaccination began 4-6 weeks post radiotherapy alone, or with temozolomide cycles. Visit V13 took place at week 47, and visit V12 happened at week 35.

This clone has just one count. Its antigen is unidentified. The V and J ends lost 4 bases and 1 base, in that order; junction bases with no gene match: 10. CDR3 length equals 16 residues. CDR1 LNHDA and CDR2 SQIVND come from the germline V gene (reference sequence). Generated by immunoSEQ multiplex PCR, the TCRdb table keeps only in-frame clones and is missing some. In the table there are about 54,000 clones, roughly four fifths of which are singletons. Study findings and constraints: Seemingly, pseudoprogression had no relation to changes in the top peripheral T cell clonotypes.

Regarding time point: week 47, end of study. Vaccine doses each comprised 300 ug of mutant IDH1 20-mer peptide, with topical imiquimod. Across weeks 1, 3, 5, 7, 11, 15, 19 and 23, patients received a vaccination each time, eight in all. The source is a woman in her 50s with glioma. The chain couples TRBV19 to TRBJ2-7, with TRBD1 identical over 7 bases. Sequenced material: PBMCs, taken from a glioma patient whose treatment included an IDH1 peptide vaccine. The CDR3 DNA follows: TGTGCCAGTAGTAGAACTCTACCGGGACAGTCCTACGAGCAGTACTTC. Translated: CASSRTLPGQSYEQYF.